This is a list of T cell receptor beta chains from one sample in a study of blood T cells in healthy people across ages. TCRdb called the 5' RACE reads again in MiXCR, with one record for every CDR3 protein. Of 1.5 million to 2 million distinct CDR3 sequences listed, 28% are singletons. Sequencing input: blood. The receptors stem from a woman aged 25-40 years in good health. Each CDR3 is given with its conserved first and last residue. The order of the fields is CDR3 protein, CDR3 DNA, clone size, V gene, J gene, D gene, CDR3 length. D genes are given only for firm matches. Clone size is shown for a subset of rows, as once, few, many or a class of expanded clone.

CDR3aa: CASSLGPGGNSPLHF; CDR3nt: TGTGCCAGCTCACTTGGACCCGGGGGGAATTCACCCCTCCACTTT; abundance: few; v_gene: TRBV18; j_gene: TRBJ1-6; d_gene: NA; len: 15
CDR3aa: CASSPGTTQPQHF; CDR3nt: TGTGCCAGCTCACCAGGGACGACTCAGCCCCAGCATTTT; abundance: NA; v_gene: TRBV18; j_gene: TRBJ1-5; d_gene: NA; len: 13
CDR3aa: CASSWAGRGTDTQYF; CDR3nt: TGTGCCAGCAGCTGGGCCGGCAGGGGGACAGATACGCAGTATTTT; abundance: NA; v_gene: TRBV11-1; j_gene: TRBJ2-3; d_gene: TRBD1; len: 15
CDR3aa: CASSTTSGRDYEQYF; CDR3nt: TGTGCCAGCAGTACTACTAGCGGGAGGGATTACGAGCAGTACTTC; abundance: few; v_gene: TRBV12-3/TRBV12-4; j_gene: TRBJ2-7; d_gene: TRBD2; len: 15
CDR3aa: CSAADPSETEAFF; CDR3nt: TGCAGTGCTGCCGACCCCTCGGAGACTGAAGCTTTCTTT; abundance: NA; v_gene: TRBV20-1; j_gene: TRBJ1-1; d_gene: NA; len: 13
CDR3aa: CAWSTITYEQYF; CDR3nt: TGTGCCTGGAGCACAATCACCTACGAGCAGTACTTC; abundance: NA; v_gene: TRBV30; j_gene: TRBJ2-7; d_gene: NA; len: 12
CDR3aa: CSGPGYYSTDTQYF; CDR3nt: TGCAGCGGCCCAGGGTACTATAGCACAGATACGCAGTATTTT; abundance: NA; v_gene: TRBV20-1; j_gene: TRBJ2-3; d_gene: NA; len: 14
CDR3aa: CASSHTSGRAYNEQFF; CDR3nt: TGTGCCAGCAGCCATACTAGCGGGAGGGCCTACAATGAGCAGTTCTTC; abundance: few; v_gene: TRBV3-1; j_gene: TRBJ2-1; d_gene: TRBD2; len: 16
CDR3aa: CSAVPSTDTQYF; CDR3nt: TGCAGTGCTGTGCCCAGCACAGATACGCAGTATTTT; abundance: few; v_gene: TRBV20-1; j_gene: TRBJ2-3; d_gene: NA; len: 12
CDR3aa: CASSHLASTDTQYF; CDR3nt: TGTGCCAGCAGCCACCTTGCCAGCACAGATACGCAGTATTTT; abundance: few; v_gene: TRBV14; j_gene: TRBJ2-3; d_gene: NA; len: 14
CDR3aa: CASTPLAGELFF; CDR3nt: TGTGCCAGCACCCCTCTAGCCGGGGAGCTGTTTTTT; abundance: NA; v_gene: TRBV7-2; j_gene: TRBJ2-2; d_gene: NA; len: 12
CDR3aa: CASSLDRVSPYEQYF; CDR3nt: TGTGCCAGCAGCCTGGACAGGGTGTCCCCCTACGAGCAGTACTTC; abundance: few; v_gene: TRBV7-9; j_gene: TRBJ2-7; d_gene: TRBD1; len: 15
CDR3aa: CSVGESRGGGYGYTF; CDR3nt: TGCAGCGTTGGGGAGAGTCGAGGGGGCGGCTATGGCTACACCTTC; abundance: NA; v_gene: TRBV29-1; j_gene: TRBJ1-2; d_gene: TRBD1; len: 15
CDR3aa: CASSYASGRIYEQYF; CDR3nt: TGTGCCAGCAGTTACGCCAGCGGGAGGATATACGAGCAGTACTTC; abundance: NA; v_gene: TRBV6-2/TRBV6-3; j_gene: TRBJ2-7; d_gene: TRBD2; len: 15
CDR3aa: CASSQVGGSLRDTQYF; CDR3nt: TGTGCCAGCAGCCAAGTGGGCGGGAGTCTTCGAGATACGCAGTATTTT; abundance: NA; v_gene: TRBV3-1; j_gene: TRBJ2-3; d_gene: TRBD2; len: 16
CDR3aa: CASSPRGTLSGANVLTF; CDR3nt: TGTGCCAGCTCACCGAGGGGGACTCTCTCTGGGGCCAACGTCCTGACTTTC; abundance: NA; v_gene: TRBV18; j_gene: TRBJ2-6; d_gene: NA; len: 17
CDR3aa: CASSPDRRGFSTDTQYF; CDR3nt: TGTGCCAGCAGCCCTGACCGGCGGGGGTTTAGCACAGATACGCAGTATTTT; abundance: few; v_gene: TRBV6-1; j_gene: TRBJ2-3; d_gene: TRBD2; len: 17
CDR3aa: CASSLGVDFTGEQYF; CDR3nt: TGCGCCAGCAGCTTGGGGGTGGACTTCACTGGGGAGCAGTACTTC; abundance: NA; v_gene: TRBV5-1; j_gene: TRBJ2-7; d_gene: NA; len: 15
CDR3aa: CASSRQGTNYEQYF; CDR3nt: TGTGCCAGCAGCCGACAGGGGACCAACTACGAGCAGTACTTC; abundance: many; v_gene: TRBV6-6; j_gene: TRBJ2-7; d_gene: TRBD1; len: 14
CDR3aa: CASSPGELAGIDEQYF; CDR3nt: TGTGCCAGCAGCCCGGGGGAATTAGCGGGAATCGACGAGCAGTACTTC; abundance: few; v_gene: TRBV9; j_gene: TRBJ2-7; d_gene: TRBD2; len: 16
CDR3aa: CAWEEGVAYEQYF; CDR3nt: TGTGCCTGGGAGGAAGGGGTCGCCTACGAGCAGTACTTC; abundance: few; v_gene: TRBV30; j_gene: TRBJ2-7; d_gene: NA; len: 13
CDR3aa: CASSRSTSDEQYF; CDR3nt: TGTGCCAGCAGCCGTTCAACTAGCGACGAGCAGTACTTC; abundance: NA; v_gene: TRBV7-8; j_gene: TRBJ2-7; d_gene: TRBD2; len: 13
CDR3aa: CASSPEWGEGSDTQYF; CDR3nt: TGTGCCAGCAGCCCCGAGTGGGGGGAGGGCTCCGATACGCAGTATTTT; abundance: NA; v_gene: TRBV7-2; j_gene: TRBJ2-3; d_gene: TRBD2; len: 16
CDR3aa: CACSLESTGANVLTF; CDR3nt: TGTGCCTGCAGCTTGGAGAGCACTGGGGCCAACGTCCTGACTTTC; abundance: few; v_gene: TRBV7-2; j_gene: TRBJ2-6; d_gene: NA; len: 15
CDR3aa: CSAGGGVAAYNEQFF; CDR3nt: TGCAGTGCTGGTGGGGGGGTAGCGGCCTACAATGAGCAGTTCTTC; abundance: few; v_gene: TRBV20-1; j_gene: TRBJ2-1; d_gene: TRBD2; len: 15
CDR3aa: CASSLQSGDGHTF; CDR3nt: TGCGCCAGCAGCTTGCAGAGTGGTGATGGCCACACCTTC; abundance: NA; v_gene: TRBV5-1; j_gene: TRBJ1-2; d_gene: NA; len: 13
CDR3aa: CASSYSTPGDYEQYF; CDR3nt: TGTGCCAGCAGTTACTCGACGCCAGGAGACTACGAGCAGTACTTC; abundance: few; v_gene: TRBV6-5; j_gene: TRBJ2-7; d_gene: NA; len: 15
CDR3aa: CASSEVGTSSYEQYF; CDR3nt: TGTGCCAGCAGTGAGGTCGGGACAAGTTCCTACGAGCAGTACTTC; abundance: many; v_gene: TRBV6-1; j_gene: TRBJ2-7; d_gene: NA; len: 15
CDR3aa: CASSLEVGETYEQYF; CDR3nt: TGTGCCAGCAGCTTAGAGGTGGGGGAGACCTACGAGCAGTACTTC; abundance: NA; v_gene: TRBV7-6; j_gene: TRBJ2-7; d_gene: NA; len: 15
CDR3aa: CASSLGTGASCYEQYF; CDR3nt: TGCGCCAGCAGCTTGGGTACGGGGGCGAGTTGCTACGAGCAGTACTTC; abundance: NA; v_gene: TRBV5-1; j_gene: TRBJ2-7; d_gene: NA; len: 16
CDR3aa: CASSQDSGRNLEAFF; CDR3nt: TGCGCCAGCAGCCAAGATTCGGGCAGAAACCTTGAAGCTTTCTTT; abundance: few; v_gene: TRBV4-3; j_gene: TRBJ1-1; d_gene: NA; len: 15
CDR3aa: CASSYSGGSLYGYTF; CDR3nt: TGCGCCAGCAGCTATTCGGGGGGTTCGCTCTATGGCTACACCTTC; abundance: few; v_gene: TRBV5-1; j_gene: TRBJ1-2; d_gene: NA; len: 15
CDR3aa: CASSNRGTYGYTF; CDR3nt: TGTGCCAGCAGCAACAGGGGAACCTATGGCTACACCTTC; abundance: NA; v_gene: TRBV6-5; j_gene: TRBJ1-2; d_gene: TRBD1; len: 13
CDR3aa: CASSLGGGATNYEQYF; CDR3nt: TGTGCCAGCAGCTTAGGGGGAGGGGCAACCAACTACGAGCAGTACTTC; abundance: many; v_gene: TRBV7-6; j_gene: TRBJ2-7; d_gene: TRBD2; len: 16
CDR3aa: CASSLEGGKSYEQYF; CDR3nt: TGTGCCAGCAGCTTAGAGGGTGGGAAATCGTACGAGCAGTACTTC; abundance: few; v_gene: TRBV7-9; j_gene: TRBJ2-7; d_gene: NA; len: 15
CDR3aa: CSAREGASGEETQYF; CDR3nt: TGCAGTGCTCGCGAGGGGGCTAGCGGGGAAGAGACCCAGTACTTC; abundance: NA; v_gene: TRBV20-1; j_gene: TRBJ2-5; d_gene: TRBD2; len: 15
CDR3aa: CSVRARTGGAREQYF; CDR3nt: TGCAGCGTGCGGGCCCGAACAGGGGGTGCGCGCGAGCAGTACTTC; abundance: few; v_gene: TRBV29-1; j_gene: TRBJ2-7; d_gene: TRBD1; len: 15
CDR3aa: CASSYSILAGGYEQYF; CDR3nt: TGTGCCAGCAGTTACTCGATATTAGCGGGAGGGTACGAGCAGTACTTC; abundance: NA; v_gene: TRBV6-5; j_gene: TRBJ2-7; d_gene: TRBD2; len: 16
CDR3aa: CASSLEGAGANALTF; CDR3nt: TGTGCCAGCAGCTTAGAGGGGGCTGGGGCCAACGCCCTGACTTTC; abundance: NA; v_gene: TRBV7-2; j_gene: TRBJ2-6; d_gene: TRBD1; len: 15
CDR3aa: CASSPPGASGKDTQYF; CDR3nt: TGTGCCAGCAGCCCACCAGGGGCTAGCGGAAAGGATACGCAGTATTTT; abundance: NA; v_gene: TRBV7-2; j_gene: TRBJ2-3; d_gene: NA; len: 16
CDR3aa: CASSSGLAKSSYEQYF; CDR3nt: TGTGCCAGCAGCTCGGGACTAGCGAAGAGCTCCTACGAGCAGTACTTC; abundance: NA; v_gene: TRBV13; j_gene: TRBJ2-7; d_gene: TRBD2; len: 16
CDR3aa: CSAREGARTDTQYF; CDR3nt: TGCAGTGCTAGGGAGGGGGCTCGCACAGATACGCAGTATTTT; abundance: few; v_gene: TRBV20-1; j_gene: TRBJ2-3; d_gene: NA; len: 14
CDR3aa: CASSQDGRVQETQYF; CDR3nt: TGCGCCAGCAGCCAAGATGGGAGGGTTCAAGAGACCCAGTACTTC; abundance: few; v_gene: TRBV4-3; j_gene: TRBJ2-5; d_gene: TRBD2; len: 15
CDR3aa: CASSLGVANQPQHF; CDR3nt: TGTGCCAGCAGTTTAGGGGTCGCCAATCAGCCCCAGCATTTT; abundance: many; v_gene: TRBV12-3/TRBV12-4; j_gene: TRBJ1-5; d_gene: NA; len: 14
CDR3aa: CASSMMEREVNEQFF; CDR3nt: TGTGCCAGTAGTATGATGGAGCGGGAGGTGAATGAGCAGTTCTTC; abundance: NA; v_gene: TRBV19; j_gene: TRBJ2-1; d_gene: TRBD2; len: 15
CDR3aa: CASSQDGRSRNTIYF; CDR3nt: TGCGCCAGCAGCCAAGATGGGCGGTCAAGAAACACCATATATTTT; abundance: NA; v_gene: TRBV4-1; j_gene: TRBJ1-3; d_gene: NA; len: 15
CDR3aa: CAWSRDNHGYTF; CDR3nt: TGTGCCTGGAGTCGCGACAACCATGGCTACACCTTC; abundance: few; v_gene: TRBV30; j_gene: TRBJ1-2; d_gene: NA; len: 12
CDR3aa: CASGQTLAGYNEQFF; CDR3nt: TGCGCCAGCGGCCAAACCTTAGCGGGGTACAATGAGCAGTTCTTC; abundance: NA; v_gene: TRBV5-1; j_gene: TRBJ2-1; d_gene: TRBD2; len: 15
CDR3aa: CASSLWDSLLAKNIQYF; CDR3nt: TGCGCCAGCAGCTTATGGGACAGTCTACTAGCCAAAAACATTCAGTACTTC; abundance: few; v_gene: TRBV5-1; j_gene: TRBJ2-4; d_gene: TRBD1; len: 17
CDR3aa: CASSQGLGRNEQYF; CDR3nt: TGCGCCAGCAGCCAAGGTTTAGGGCGCAACGAGCAGTACTTC; abundance: many; v_gene: TRBV4-1; j_gene: TRBJ2-7; d_gene: NA; len: 14
CDR3aa: CASISRTGTTGELFF; CDR3nt: TGTGCCAGCATCTCAAGGACCGGGACGACCGGGGAGCTGTTTTTT; abundance: NA; v_gene: TRBV7-2; j_gene: TRBJ2-2; d_gene: NA; len: 15
CDR3aa: CASSPRTGNTGELFF; CDR3nt: TGTGCCAGCAGCCCGAGGACAGGCAACACCGGGGAGCTGTTTTTT; abundance: many; v_gene: TRBV5-1; j_gene: TRBJ2-2; d_gene: TRBD1; len: 15
CDR3aa: CASSGSPNLYEQYF; CDR3nt: TGTGCCAGCAGCGGGTCTCCTAACCTCTACGAGCAGTACTTC; abundance: few; v_gene: TRBV7-3; j_gene: TRBJ2-7; d_gene: NA; len: 14
CDR3aa: CASSYMPDSNEQYF; CDR3nt: TGTGCCAGCAGTTATATGCCGGACAGTAATGAGCAGTACTTC; abundance: few; v_gene: TRBV5-4; j_gene: TRBJ2-7; d_gene: NA; len: 14
CDR3aa: CSARRLGGGLAGYNEQFF; CDR3nt: TGCAGTGCTAGAAGATTGGGCGGGGGACTAGCGGGCTACAATGAGCAGTTCTTC; abundance: many; v_gene: TRBV20-1; j_gene: TRBJ2-1; d_gene: TRBD2; len: 18
CDR3aa: CASIESRGNTEAFF; CDR3nt: TGTGCCAGCATAGAGTCGCGGGGGAACACTGAAGCTTTCTTT; abundance: few; v_gene: TRBV12-3/TRBV12-4; j_gene: TRBJ1-1; d_gene: NA; len: 14
CDR3aa: CASSQIQQGNTDTQYF; CDR3nt: TGTGCCAGCAGCCAGATCCAGCAGGGCAACACAGATACGCAGTATTTT; abundance: few; v_gene: TRBV3-1; j_gene: TRBJ2-3; d_gene: NA; len: 16